This TCR beta chain was recovered during a study of OX40 agonist ivuxolimab in advanced cancers. Overall study: An anti-OX40 (CD134) antibody with agonistic activity, ivuxolimab, was administered to patients. Males comprised 75% to 90% of the group, whose mean age was around 62 years (range roughly 20 to 85).

Whole-study results and caveats: CD8+ T cells were the subset that, on average, had more expanded clones than CD4+.

Sequencing used immunoSEQ multiplex PCR; TCRdb keeps in-frame clones, though not all of them. This sample carries some 39,000 clones, 81% of them seen once, and the ten largest clones take 22%. Germline V CDR1 and CDR2: SGHVS, FNYEAQ. The CDR3 covers 13 residues. With 2 bases removed from V and 0 bases from J, the gap between germline ends came to 4 bases. Comments on this clone: What it binds is not known.

This chain links TRBV7-6 with TRBJ1-1, with no clear D. Sequencing was performed on CD4+ or CD8+ T cells sorted from blood, taken in a trial of the OX40 agonist ivuxolimab. The TCR was taken from an adult with an advanced solid tumor such as melanoma, head and neck, liver or kidney cancer. CDR3 nucleotides: TGTGCCAGCAGCTTACAGATGAACACTGAAGCTTTCTTT. It is translated as CASSLQMNTEAFF.